These 16 T cell receptor delta chains came from one sample sequenced in a study of DNA immune sequencing with unique molecular identifiers. A 32-plex genomic DNA assay used primers for all 8 TRDV and 4 TRDJ genes. Adapter PCR followed approximately 3 barcoding PCR cycles that attached a 12-nucleotide UMI. TCRdb reanalyzed the multiplex PCR reads using CATT. The data hold around 2,400 delta-chain clones, with 14% observed a single time. Sequenced input: gamma-delta T cells enriched from blood buffy coat, or unenriched PBMCs (not recorded which). The receptors were sampled from a human donor in good health.

Relative to its sample, this clone is medium-sized. Other DNA sequences in the same sample also yield this CDR3. CDR3 DNA: TGTGCCTGTGACACTATTAATACGGCTGGGGGCCCTCGGGGGGCCGATAAACTCATCTTT. It translates to CACDTINTAGGPRGADKLIF. The chain has TRDV2 and TRDJ1; TRDD3 agrees at 7 bases. Germline V lookup: CDR1 GEAIGNYY, CDR2 EKD. The CDR3 length is 20 residues. V lost 1 base, J lost 3 bases, and 22 bases stayed unmatched.

This clone was observed a few times. The protein held in TCRdb is that of a much larger clone and does not match this DNA's translation at residue 5, likely because of a read error; the protein shown is translated from the DNA. The rearrangement uses TRDV2 and TRDJ1; TRDD3 matches at 8 bases. V was pared by 2 bases and J by 0 bases, with 19 bases of the junction left unmatched. The CDR3 is 20 residues long. Germline V CDR1 and CDR2: GEAIGNYY, EKD. The CDR3 loop is CACDNLRVSGGHEYTDKLIF. The CDR3, as DNA: TGTGCCTGTGACAACCTGAGGGTTTCTGGGGGACACGAGTACACCGATAAACTCATCTTT.

The chain recombines TRDV1 with TRDJ1; 11 bases agree with TRDD3. Since TCRdb gives no J gene, matching the DNA to germline was used here to assign it. The CDR3 sequence is 21 residues long. The V segment lost 2 bases and the J segment 3 bases; nucleotides outside the gene matches: 20. Germline CDR1 TSWWSYY, CDR2 QGS. CDR3 DNA: TGTGCTCTTGGGGAAGCCCCCACTTACCATGGGGGATACGATAAGGCCGATAAACTCATCTTT. This encodes CALGEAPTYHGGYDKADKLIF.

Note on this clone: A single base is all that separates this from a far larger clone, so a read error is likely. Distinct nucleotide sequences in the sample also encode this CDR3. The rearrangement joins TRDV2 to TRDJ1; 13 bases are shared with TRDD3. The CDR3 consists of 20 residues. The junction had 12 bases not matched to a gene; V was cut back by 0 bases and J by 0 bases. Germline loops: CDR1 GEAIGNYY, CDR2 EKD. CDR3 DNA: TGTGCCTGTGACACCGTCGCTACTGGGGGATACGGGGGGTACACCGATAAACTCATCTTT. Translated, it gives CACDTVATGGYGGYTDKLIF.

Remarks on this clone: This probably arose from a read error, given a far larger clone one base away. This specimen includes other DNA sequences encoding the same CDR3. V usage is TRDV2 and J usage is TRDJ1; TRDD3 matches at 7 bases. The CDR3 runs to 17 residues. Looked up from germline, CDR1 is GEAIGNYY and CDR2 is EKD. CDR3 sequence: CACDSLLGAPNTDKLIF. Here the CDR3 DNA reads TGTGCATGTGACTCCCTCCTGGGGGCTCCCAACACCGATAAACTCATCTTT.

Note on this clone: Only one base separates this from a far larger clonotype, so it likely reflects a read error. The V gene went uncalled, while the J gene is TRDJ1; the table gives TRDD3 as D, unverified against the DNA. The CDR3 covers 28 residues. CDR3 coding DNA: TGTGCTTATAGGAGCGCGGGGGGGGGCCTAGCTTACTGGGGGATACGCGTATCAATCCTCCTTTGCACCGCTAAACTCATCTTT. Translation gives CAYRSAGGGLAYWGIRVSILLCTAKLIF.

In its sample, this clone was seen a few times. This DNA's translation and the protein TCRdb lists, from a much larger clone, do not match at residue 11, likely due to a read error; the protein shown is translated from the DNA. The rearrangement uses TRDV2 and TRDJ1, with 10 bases fitting TRDD3. Unmatched junction bases numbered 7, after V lost 1 base and J lost 6 bases. CDR1 and CDR2 from the germline V gene are GEAIGNYY and EKD. The CDR3 runs 15 residues. The CDR3 nucleotides are TGTGCCTGTGACACGCTGGGGGATAAGGACTATAAACTCATCTTT. The encoded protein is CACDTLGDKDYKLIF.

This clone was seen a handful of times. This likely reflects a read error, since a far larger clone is one base away. Other DNA sequences from this sample encode an identical CDR3 as well. The V call is TRDV2, the J call TRDJ1, with 9 bases identical to TRDD3. This CDR3 is 17 amino acids long. CDR1 and CDR2 from the germline V gene are GEAIGNYY and EKD. The CDR3 region is CACDTVRGYGNTDKLIF. The CDR3, as DNA: TGTGCCTGCGACACCGTGCGGGGATACGGTAACACCGATAAACTCATCTTT.

This clone was detected only a few times. A single base is all that separates this from a far larger clone, so a read error is likely. The same CDR3 arises from other DNA sequences in this sample as well. The CDR3: CACDTVGGYAGTDKLIF. In DNA, the CDR3 is TGTGCCTGTGATACCGTTGGGGGATACGCTGGGACCGATAAACTCATCTTT. The V and J genes are TRDV2 and TRDJ1; 11 nucleotides match TRDD3. The CDR3 has 17 amino acids. Germline V gives CDR1 GEAIGNYY, CDR2 EKD. J gave up 2 bases and V 4 bases, and 11 bases lay outside the gene matches.

The CDR3 nucleotides read TGTGCCTGTGACACCGTGGGGAGGCCCACCGATAAACTCATCTTT. Protein: CACDTVGRPTDKLIF. The gene calls are TRDV2 and TRDJ1; tentatively, D is TRDD3 (5 bases). CDR3 size: 15 residues. Germline CDR1 and CDR2: GEAIGNYY and EKD. V lost 0 bases and J lost 1, with 11 bases in between.

This clone appeared a few times. TCRdb attributes to this sequence the protein of a much larger clone, which differs from the DNA translation at residue 13; a read error is likely, and the protein displayed is translated from the DNA. This chain connects TRDV2 to TRDJ1; 11 nucleotides match TRDD3. Trimming cost V 0 bases and J 0 bases; bases outside gene matches: 11. This CDR3 is 19 amino acids long. Germline V gives CDR1 GEAIGNYY, CDR2 EKD. The DNA for the CDR3 is TGTGCCTGTGACACCCTTAAAGCTGGGGGATACCCGAACACCGATAAACTCATCTTT. Its protein product is CACDTLKAGGYPNTDKLIF.

Worth noting for this clone: This DNA's translation differs at residue 3 from TCRdb's protein, which comes from a much larger clone; a read error is likely, and the protein shown is translated from the DNA. The rearrangement uses TRDV2 and TRDJ1; the D is unclear. The CDR3 consists of 14 residues. In germline, CDR1 is GEAIGNYY, CDR2 EKD. The CDR3 here is CAGDSVENTDKLIF. CDR3 in DNA: TGTGCCGGTGATTCGGTAGAGAACACCGATAAACTCATCTTT.

Comments on this clone: The protein in TCRdb stems from a much larger clone and differs at residue 11 from this DNA's translation, likely a read error; here the protein is translated from the DNA. The gene calls are TRDV2 and TRDJ1; 7 bases line up with TRDD3. J was trimmed by 1 base and V by 3 bases; bases with no gene match: 13. Germline V gives CDR1 GEAIGNYY, CDR2 EKD. The CDR3 is 17 amino acids. CDR3 protein: CACDSLPYGDITDKLIF. CDR3 coding DNA: TGTGCCTGTGACTCACTTCCCTACGGGGATATCACCGATAAACTCATCTTT.

By share, this clone counts as large (0.1 to 1%). This CDR3 is also generated by other DNA sequences in the sample. The J gene is TRDJ1, the V gene TRDV2; the D gene is possibly TRDD3 (6 bases). Trimming took off 0 bases at V and 2 bases at J, with 6 bases between the two ends. Germline loops: CDR1 GEAIGNYY, CDR2 EKD. There are 13 residues in the CDR3. Here the CDR3 reads CACDTWGTDKLIF. CDR3 in DNA: TGTGCCTGTGACACCTGGGGGACCGATAAACTCATCTTT.

Worth noting for this clone: The protein held in TCRdb is that of a much larger clone and does not match this DNA's translation at residue 10, likely because of a read error; the protein shown is translated from the DNA. V usage is TRDV2 and J usage is TRDJ1, with 11 bases identical to TRDD3. CDR1 GEAIGNYY and CDR2 EKD come from the germline V gene. V shed 2 bases, J shed 2 bases, and the junction held 12 bases outside the gene matches. The CDR3 has 18 amino acids. CDR3: CACDILGDTRGETDKLIF. The DNA for the CDR3 is TGTGCCTGTGACATTTTGGGGGATACGAGGGGCGAGACCGATAAACTCATCTTT.

This clone turned up a few times. The mismatch at residue 10 between this DNA's translation and the TCRdb protein of a much larger clone likely reflects a read error; the protein shown is translated from the DNA. V gene TRDV2 combines with J gene TRDJ1; 12 positions agree with TRDD3. Per the germline V gene, CDR1 is GEAIGNYY and CDR2 is EKD. The CDR3 runs 16 residues. The V segment lost 2 bases and the J segment 3 bases; nucleotides outside the gene matches: 6. CDR3 protein: CACDKLGDTLADKLIF. The DNA of the CDR3 is TGTGCCTGTGACAAGCTGGGGGATACGCTGGCCGATAAACTCATCTTT.